Listed here are 10 T cell receptor beta chains from one sample, sequenced in a study of blood T cell repertoires in COVID-19. Measured with immunoSEQ multiplex PCR; TCRdb has only the in-frame clones, and not every one. Of about 400,000 clones in the sample, 75% to 90% were seen once. The sample was peripheral blood. The receptors were gathered from a woman aged 60-75 years with COVID-19, enrolled during active disease.

The chain recombines TRBV6-6 with TRBJ2-7; the D is unclear. The CDR3 sequence is 11 residues long. V was clipped by 6 bases and J by 3 bases, with 6 bases between them. Germline assignment: CDR1 MNHNY and CDR2 SVGAGI (reference sequence). CDR3 bases: TGTGCCAGCAGCCCTAACTACGAGCAGTACTTC. It yields the protein CASSPNYEQYF.

The chain carries TRBV10-3 and TRBJ1-6, with 8 bases that match TRBD1. The junction had 6 bases not matched to a gene; V was cut back by 6 bases and J by 8 bases. CDR3 length: 14 residues. Germline assignment: CDR1 ENHRY and CDR2 SYGVKD. The CDR3 region is CAISGRGPDSPLHF. Written as DNA, the CDR3 is TGTGCCATCAGCGGCAGGGGGCCCGATTCACCCCTCCACTTT.

This chain joins TRBV9 and TRBJ2-1; weak D call: TRBD2 (5 bases). CDR1 is SGDLS, CDR2 YYNGEE, per germline. CDR3 length equals 15 residues. V lost 0 bases and J lost 7, with 14 bases in between. CDR3 in amino acids: CASSVVGSVGNEQFF. The CDR3 nucleotides are TGTGCCAGCAGCGTAGTGGGTAGCGTGGGTAATGAGCAGTTCTTC.

The genes are TRBV7-2 and TRBJ1-5; 9 bases fit TRBD1. CDR1 SGHTA and CDR2 FQGNSA come from the germline V gene. Trimming at V came to 1 base and at J to 7 bases, leaving 8 bases not matched to a gene. The CDR3 consists of 16 residues. The CDR3 loop is CASSLVARQGGQPQHF. The DNA for the CDR3 is TGTGCCAGCAGCTTAGTCGCGAGACAGGGGGGACAGCCCCAGCATTTT.

The chain is built from TRBV5-4 and TRBJ2-7; the D is unclear. From germline, CDR1 is SGHNT and CDR2 YYREEE (reference sequence). V was clipped by 1 base and J by 2 bases, with 10 bases between them. This CDR3 is built from 14 residues. CDR3 bases: TGTGCCAGCAGCTTGTCGTCAGACACCTACGAGCAGTACTTC. Translated, it gives CASSLSSDTYEQYF.

This clone was found a few times. The rearrangement links TRBV10-1 to TRBJ1-5; D gene ambiguous. Trimming removed 4 bases at V and 3 bases at J, with 7 bases between. This CDR3 spans 13 amino acids. CDR1 is WNHNN, CDR2 SYGVQD, per germline (reference sequence). The CDR3 region is CASSVQDNQPQHF. DNA for the CDR3: TGCGCCAGCAGTGTCCAGGACAATCAGCCCCAGCATTTT.

This chain connects TRBV2 to TRBJ1-4, with D possibly matching TRBD1 (6 bases). The CDR3 sequence is 15 residues long. Looked up from germline, CDR1 is SNHLY and CDR2 is FYNNEI. Trimming pared 7 bases from V and 0 bases from J, leaving 12 bases between. The CDR3 bases are TGTGCCAGCATAAGGGGGAAAGCAACTAATGAAAAACTGTTTTTT. Residues: CASIRGKATNEKLFF.

The V gene is TRBV5-1, the J gene TRBJ1-1; 8 bases fit TRBD1. Germline V gives CDR1 SGHRS, CDR2 YFSETQ. This CDR3 region has 18 residues. The V segment lost 3 bases and the J segment 0 bases; nucleotides outside the gene matches: 13. This CDR3 reads CASSWGPHRGDMNTEAFF. The CDR3 DNA sequence: TGCGCCAGCAGCTGGGGACCGCACAGGGGGGACATGAACACTGAAGCTTTCTTT.

This clone was observed a handful of times. The rearrangement links TRBV5-4 to TRBJ1-5; TRBD1 aligns across 9 bases. CDR1 is SGHNT, CDR2 YYREEE, per germline (reference sequence). The V and J ends lost 4 bases and 6 bases, in that order; junction bases with no gene match: 11. CDR3 length: 16 amino acids. This chain's CDR3 is CASSDHPGQGTQPQHF. The CDR3 DNA reads as TGTGCCAGCAGCGACCATCCCGGACAGGGGACTCAGCCCCAGCATTTT. Complete variable domain (other parts from reference TRBV5-4 and TRBJ1-5): ETGVTQSPTHLIKTRGQQVTLRCSSQSGHNTVSWYQQALGQGPQFIFQYYREEENGRGNFPPRFSGLQFPNYSSELNVNALELDDSALYLCASSDHPGQGTQPQHFGDGTRLSIL.

V and J are TRBV5-1 and TRBJ1-1; TRBD1 aligns across 7 bases. This CDR3 comprises 14 residues. With V trimmed by 1 base and J by 4 bases, 4 bases remained unmatched. Germline CDR1 reads SGHRS; CDR2 reads YFSETQ. This chain's CDR3 is CASSLNPGGTEAFF. The CDR3 DNA follows: TGCGCCAGCAGCTTGAATCCAGGGGGCACTGAAGCTTTCTTT.